A single sample gave rise to the 13 T cell receptor beta chains below, sequenced in a study of T-cell reconstitution after alpha-beta-depleted transplantation in children. Unique molecular identifiers were used to barcode this TCRbeta library. TCRdb fed the PCR reads into MiXCR, producing one record per CDR3 protein. There are 440,000 or so distinct CDR3 sequences in the sample; over 40% occur only once, and roughly a quarter lies in the top ten. Sample: PBMCs, taken before TCRalphabeta/CD19-depleted stem cell transplant. The receptors were gathered from a girl aged 2 to 9 with aplastic anemia, due to receive a stem cell transplant.

The chain's CDR3 is CSARDPLAASYNEQFF. The CDR3 DNA sequence: TGCAGTGCTAGAGATCCGCTAGCGGCCTCCTACAATGAGCAGTTCTTC. The chain combines TRBV20-1 with TRBJ2-1; TRBD2 matches 7 bases. The ends lost 0 bases at V and 0 bases at J; junction bases unmatched: 5. CDR3 length: 16 amino acids. Germline V CDR1 and CDR2: DFQATT, SNEGSKA (reference sequence).

This clonotype was observed a single time. The chain uses TRBV28 and TRBJ2-5; 7 positions agree with TRBD1. This CDR3 contains 16 residues. Per germline, CDR1 MDHEN and CDR2 SYDVKM. Trimming at V came to 5 bases and at J to 2 bases, leaving 11 bases not matched to a gene. In DNA, the CDR3 is TGTGCCAGCAGTCCAACACCTGGACAGGTTCAAGAGACCCAGTACTTC. Its protein is CASSPTPGQVQETQYF. The variable domain in full, with the rest retrieved from reference TRBV28 and TRBJ2-5, is DVKVTQSSRYLVKRTGEKVFLECVQDMDHENMFWYRQDPGLGLRLIYFSYDVKMKEKGDIPEGYSVSREKKERFSLILESASTNQTSMYLCASSPTPGQVQETQYFGPGTRLLVL.

This sequence joins TRBV10-3 and TRBJ1-5; TRBD1 is a possible D gene (5 bases). The germline V gene encodes CDR1 ENHRY and CDR2 SYGVKD. With 0 bases removed from V and 2 bases from J, the gap between germline ends came to 8 bases. The CDR3 length is 15 residues. CDR3 protein: CAISESWDGNQPQHF. CDR3 in DNA: TGTGCCATCAGTGAGTCCTGGGACGGCAATCAGCCCCAGCATTTT.

This clonotype was counted between two and nine times. The V and J genes are TRBV2 and TRBJ1-4; D not resolved. V lost 7 bases and J 6 bases, leaving 12 bases between the germline ends. The V gene's germline CDR1 is SNHLY and CDR2 FYNNEI. CDR3 length: 13 amino acids. The CDR3 nucleotides are TGTGCCAGCAAAAGAGGGAGGGATGAAAAACTGTTTTTT. As protein: CASKRGRDEKLFF.

This clonotype was counted many times. J is TRBJ1-2 and V is TRBV7-2, with 12 nucleotides matching TRBD1. The CDR3 runs 15 residues. V was pared by 7 bases and J by 8 bases, with 11 bases of the junction left unmatched. Germline V gives CDR1 SGHTA, CDR2 FQGNSA. CDR3 sequence (DNA): TGTGCCAGCATCCCTGGGACAGGGGGCGCGAAGGGCTACACCTTC. Its protein product is CASIPGTGGAKGYTF.

This clonotype occurred many times. The rearrangement uses TRBV12-3 or TRBV12-4 and TRBJ2-1, with 8 bases matching TRBD1. CDR3 length: 14 residues. V trimming: 6 bases; J trimming: 6 bases; junction bases outside the gene matches: 7. CDR3 DNA sequence: TGTGCCAGCAGCCCCCGGACAGGGCGCAATGAGCAGTTCTTC. Translating it yields CASSPRTGRNEQFF.

The CDR3 loop reads CASSWQGQDTQYF. The DNA for the CDR3 is TGCGCCAGCAGCTGGCAGGGTCAGGATACGCAGTATTTT. The chain uses TRBV5-1 and TRBJ2-3; D is perhaps TRBD1 (5 bases). The CDR3 length is 13 residues. Germline V gene data show CDR1 as SGHRS and CDR2 as YFSETQ. Deletions cut 3 bases from V and 6 bases from J, with 11 bases between.

This clonotype occurred many times. This rearrangement joins TRBV4-2 to TRBJ2-3, with a tentative D call TRBD1 (7 bases). CDR1 is LGHNA and CDR2 is YNFKEQ in the germline V gene. V was trimmed by 1 base and J by 2 bases, leaving 10 bases between them. The CDR3 sequence is 15 residues long. The CDR3 is CASSQGGTVTDTQYF. The CDR3 nucleotides are TGTGCCAGCAGCCAAGGCGGGACAGTCACAGATACGCAGTATTTT.

This chain links TRBV6-1 with TRBJ2-1, with 10 bases lining up with TRBD1. Losses at the gene ends were 7 bases for V and 1 base for J; bases not matched to a gene: 4. The CDR3 contains 15 residues. The germline V gene encodes CDR1 MNHNS and CDR2 SASEGT. CDR3 sequence: CASKPGQGSYNEQFF. CDR3 DNA: TGTGCCAGCAAGCCGGGACAGGGGTCCTACAATGAGCAGTTCTTC.

This clonotype was observed a few times. V and J are TRBV20-1 and TRBJ2-3; 10 positions agree with TRBD1. The CDR3 loop spans 13 amino acids. Germline CDR1 is DFQATT and CDR2 is SNEGSKA (reference sequence). J was trimmed by 6 bases and V by 6 bases; bases with no gene match: 6. The DNA of the CDR3 is TGCAGTGCGGGGACAGGGGTCCAGGATACGCAGTATTTT. Translated: CSAGTGVQDTQYF.

The chain joins TRBV7-6 to TRBJ2-1; TRBD2 aligns across 14 bases. The CDR3 runs to 15 residues. Germline V CDR1 and CDR2: SGHVS, FNYEAQ. V shed 4 bases and J 7 bases; nucleotides not matched to a gene: 3. CDR3 sequence (DNA): TGTGCCAGCAGCTCGACTAGCGGGGGGGCAAATGAGCAGTTCTTC. It yields the protein CASSSTSGGANEQFF. Using reference TRBV7-6 and TRBJ2-1 for the parts outside the CDR3, the full variable domain is GAGVSQSPRYKVTKRGQDVALRCDPISGHVSLYWYRQALGQGPEFLTYFNYEAQQDKSGLPNDRFSAERPEGSISTLTIQRTEQRDSAMYRCASSSTSGGANEQFFGPGTRLTVL.

This clonotype was counted at least ten times. The chain links TRBV12-3 or TRBV12-4 to TRBJ2-5; D ambiguous. The CDR3 runs 11 residues. V lost 5 bases and J 3 bases, leaving 4 bases between the germline ends. In DNA form, the CDR3 reads TGTGCCAGCAGTACCAAAGAGACCCAGTACTTC. Protein: CASSTKETQYF.

The CDR3 loop reads CASSLGDSQETQYF. The CDR3 DNA reads TGTGCCAGCAGCTTAGGTGACAGCCAAGAGACCCAGTACTTC. This chain joins TRBV7-8 and TRBJ2-5; perhaps TRBD1 as D (5 bases). The V end was cut by 1 base, the J end by 1 base, with 7 bases between. The CDR3 totals 14 residues. Germline values: CDR1 SGHVS, CDR2 FQNEAQ.